This T cell receptor beta chain was sequenced for a study of cytomegalovirus exposure and HLA in healthy donors (dated by TCRdb to the late 2010s). Notes on the research overall: An earlier analysis of some 500 of the donors reported about 290 Gb of sequence data and more than 90 million unique TCR beta sequences from roughly 200 million T cells. An early release covering 500 to 750 HLA-typed donors comprised around 300 gigabases of sequencing data and some 79 million unique TCR sequences. Of the 300 to 500 genotyped donors, more than 75% were placed in the genetic ancestry cluster associated with self-reported Caucasian donors. The study aimed to test whether signatures of past pathogen exposure could be identified by cataloging public T cell receptors. The study profiled the T cell repertoires of more than 500 subjects by immunosequencing and related them to cytomegalovirus serostatus. A separate validation cohort of 100 to 150 different subjects was used in addition to the roughly 700-subject first cohort. The study combined high-throughput TCR immunosequencing, statistical association of individual TCRs with disease status, and machine learning to predict cytomegalovirus infection status. In a later analysis, previously published TCR beta repertoires from 666 donors were re-analyzed and high-resolution HLA genotyping was added so that TCR occurrence patterns could be studied. In the later analysis, no new phenotypic data were used to find candidate immune exposures; instead, reliance was placed on TCR beta sequences and their occurrence across donors. In an earlier analysis of roughly 580 of the donors, high-throughput TCR beta sequencing was used to judge whether each TCR beta V gene segment behaved as functional or pseudogenic. Donor age, sex, ethnicity and CMV serostatus were collected together with the repertoire data. A later genetic analysis took genome-wide SNP genotypes for about three fifths of the 666 donors and used that subset as a discovery cohort. Every repertoire in the discovery cohort had been generated on one and the same sequencing platform. Class I and class II HLA loci were covered by the typing at four-digit resolution. Typing coverage varied by locus: roughly 629-640 donors for A, B, C, DRB1 and DQB1; about 520 for DQA1; more than 600 for DPA1; roughly 450 for DPB1. Four to six DR-DQ haplotypes were handled as single units for association and clustering, since linkage in the cohort was strong. On average, 235,054 unique TCR beta nucleotide sequences were sequenced per donor among 398 genotyped donors of the cohort, with roughly 18% of those sequences being non-productive. The study at large found these results: While some public TCRs were present in many individuals, most TCR sequences turned up only very rarely across donors. Immune exposure information for the cohort was limited to CMV serostatus. According to a later genetic analysis, donors in an Asian-associated ancestry cluster had fewer N-insertions in productive TCRs than the roughly 670-donor mean. A later analysis found that TCR association rates varied across HLA loci, with DRB1 alleles showing the most associated TCRs and HLA-C alleles the fewest. Because the 87-base-pair reads could not distinguish some IMGT-functional V segments, including TRBV6-2 and TRBV6-3, those segments were excluded. A few of the identified cytomegalovirus-associated TCR beta chains were confirmed in vitro to be specific for cytomegalovirus antigens. In a later analysis, some 17,000 TCR beta sequences were associated with specific HLA alleles at a false discovery rate of 0.05. According to a later analysis, most CMV-associated TCR beta chains appeared to be HLA-restricted, and the HLA associations seemed to be driven largely by CMV exposure. The cohort was sequenced for TCR beta chains only, and without alpha or paired-chain data the features that could be detected were limited. The sequencing pipeline was judged likely to have produced a cluster of highly shared sequence variants as a technical artifact. HLA typing was unavailable for some donors at each locus, so association tests used only the typed subset. When HLA alleles, especially DR and DQ, strongly co-occurred, attributing TCR associations to individual alleles was difficult. According to the authors, the approach could potentially be generalized to other disease states and immunological phenotypes. In a later analysis, HLA-associated TCR beta chains were found to be more clonally expanded and to have lower generation probabilities than equally common non-associated chains. The classifier was reported to diagnose cytomegalovirus status with high specificity and sensitivity in both the original cohort and the validation cohort. Linkage disequilibrium might explain the correlated functional status among segregating V segments, but an unknown experimental factor could not be ruled out. An earlier analysis of 587 of the donors showed that most TCR beta V segments appeared in productive rearrangements either about 87% or about 30% of the time, which broadly matched IMGT annotations. Presence/absence analyses assumed roughly uniform sequencing depth across donors, an assumption that may not hold. According to a later analysis, parvovirus B19, influenza, CMV and Epstein-Barr virus appeared linked to several top co-occurrence clusters. V-gene and J-gene trimming of TCR beta chains was associated with a missense DCLRE1C variant in a later genetic analysis, and the association was replicated in an independent cohort. Because counts were too low, roughly 16 rarely observed V segments, including chromosome 9 orphons, were excluded from the earlier analysis of roughly 580 of the donors. A total of 150 to 200 TCR beta chains were listed by the study as associated with cytomegalovirus. A further reported finding was that TCR beta sequences accurately predicted the HLA-A and HLA-B alleles for most subjects in the first cohort.

Library creation used the immunoSEQ multiplex PCR assay. A mixture of 60 forward primers for TCR Vbeta segments and 13 reverse primers for TCR Jbeta segments was used in the multiplex PCR. Amplification of the CDR3 region of rearranged TCR beta genes was performed with a multiplex PCR assay on genomic DNA. On the Illumina HiSeq System, the amplified TCR beta libraries were sequenced as 87-base-pair reads. The study's processing was this. A later analysis tallied 75 million to 85 million unique TCR beta chains across the 640 or so repertoires, and around 10 million of those chains were shared by two or more donors. Raw reads were error-corrected and collapsed into unique sequences by a nearest-neighbor algorithm in which closely related sequences were merged to remove PCR and sequencing errors. Alignment of CDR3 sequences to IMGT reference sequences was used to assign V, D and J gene segments. Each retained sequence needed at least a six-nucleotide match to both a V gene segment and a J gene segment. A rearrangement was called productive if the CDR3 had no stop codons and remained in frame with V and J, and every other rearrangement was called non-productive. CDR3 was defined by IMGT convention, running from the second conserved V-encoded cysteine to the conserved J-encoded phenylalanine. The earlier analysis of a few hundred of the donors excluded sequences that lacked an unambiguous match to a single V gene segment. An earlier analysis of several hundred of the donors called V segments functional above 56.7% productive rearrangements and segregating when the between-donor standard deviation exceeded 5%. A statistical classification framework was built to diagnose cytomegalovirus status from the catalog of TCR beta chain sequences. In a later analysis, TCR nucleotide sequences were compared against IMGT/GENE-DB human TR gene sequences so that V and J genes could be assigned. In a later analysis, CDR3 sequences and most-parsimonious VDJ recombination scenarios were assigned using the TCRdist pipeline. A later analysis defined each TCR beta chain by its CDR3 amino acid sequence plus V-gene family, and excluded reads lacking a unique V-gene family. As a way to deal with suspected cross-contamination and a sequencing artifact, a later analysis dropped approximately 590 nucleotide sequences that were highly shared and had low generation probability. For each public chain, a later analysis derived a clonal expansion index from normalized ranks of inferred template counts within each repertoire. In a later analysis, generation probabilities were computed using a VDJ recombination model fitted to out-of-frame rearrangements, and the results were checked against IGoR. In a later analysis, hypergeometric tests were used to score TCR-TCR, TCR-HLA and TCR-CMV co-occurrence, with a repertoire-size bias correction applied to TCR pairs. False discovery rates were estimated in a later analysis by permuting HLA or CMV assignments 20 times. In a later analysis, co-occurring TCRs were grouped using DBSCAN, with TCRdist sequence similarity added in when clustering inside HLA-allele-positive subsets. Co-occurrence clustering excluded repertoires with fewer than 30,000 or more than 120,000 public chains, plus five with anomalous nucleotide sharing. The immuneACCESS repertoire file appears here via TCRdb, limited to in-frame rearrangements. These files lack a portion of the clones; in checked studies, under half of the deficit traces to unresolved V genes, and the cause of the others is not known. V, J and clone size are taken as reported in that table, and D and trimming were inferred from the DNA itself. The sample has about 83,000 clones on record, around 78% of them singletons. The top ten clones comprise 5% to 7% of the sample.

Clipping removes 3 bases from V and 10 bases from J, with 13 as the unmatched junction base count. From the cysteine through the phenylalanine, the CDR3 covers 16 amino acids. Only CDR3 DNA remains: 48 bases, in frame from the first base. CDR1 and CDR2, looked up from the germline V gene, are MGHRA and YSYEKL. This clone was counted a few times. This clone's antigen is unknown. Per-base quality was not reported, and no clone a single base away is much larger than it. In total, approximately 700 healthy bone marrow donors made up the cohort. At the time of sampling, every cohort member was nominally healthy, though immune exposures that went unrecorded were likely present. The donor was CMV seropositive and was included in the group of almost 300 seropositive cohort members. A peripheral blood sample was provided by each donor, and peripheral blood mononuclear cells were used for TCR beta sequencing. The Qiagen DNeasy Blood Extraction Kit was used to extract genomic DNA from the blood cell samples.

The rearrangement combines TRBV4-1 with TRBJ2-1; 9 junctional bases match TRBD2. Sequencing was done on a sample of PBMCs. The TCR was taken from a man younger than 30 in good health and CMV-seropositive. The CDR3: CASSQETSGLGGEQFF. The DNA reads TGCGCCAGCAGCCAGGAGACTAGCGGCCTTGGTGGGGAGCAGTTCTTC.